The rows below give T cell receptor beta chains drawn from one sample of a study of cytomegalovirus exposure and HLA in healthy donors. The data were produced by immunoSEQ multiplex PCR, yet TCRdb's version contains in-frame clones alone and is incomplete. This table has approximately 160,000 clones, approximately 80% appearing once. Material for sequencing was PBMCs. The receptors here all came from a man aged 30 to 45 in good health and CMV-seropositive. Both conserved end residues are part of each CDR3. The order of the fields is D gene, clone size, J gene, V gene, CDR3 protein, CDR3 DNA. A D gene is named only where the DNA matches it firmly. Clone size appears in some rows only: once, few, many, or a class for an expanded clone.

TRBD2 | few | TRBJ2-5 | TRBV7-2 | CASSSQTSGSFETQYF | TGTGCCAGCAGCTCACAGACTAGCGGGAGTTTTGAGACCCAGTACTTC
TRBD2 | . | TRBJ2-1 | TRBV28 | CASSFRLAVLGEQFF | TGTGCCAGCAGTTTTAGACTAGCGGTCTTAGGTGAGCAGTTCTTC
. | . | TRBJ1-3 | TRBV6-5 | CASRGQGSGNTIYF | TGTGCCAGCAGGGGGCAGGGCTCTGGAAACACCATATATTTT
TRBD2 | . | TRBJ2-1 | TRBV11-2 | CASSLEGLGPNEQFF | TGTGCCAGCAGCTTAGAGGGACTAGGGCCCAATGAGCAGTTCTTC
TRBD1 | . | TRBJ2-7 | TRBV28 | CASSLGTGLYEQYF | TGTGCCAGCAGTTTGGGGACAGGCCTCTACGAGCAGTACTTC
. | few | TRBJ2-6 | TRBV5-4 | CASSRSDSGANVLTF | TGTGCCAGCAGCCGGTCTGACTCTGGGGCCAACGTCCTGACTTTC
. | . | TRBJ1-2 | TRBV19 | CASSSPGIANYGYTF | TGTGCCAGTAGTTCCCCCGGGATAGCTAACTATGGCTACACCTTC
TRBD1 | . | TRBJ2-7 | TRBV5-4 | CASSLPGQGSGEQYF | TGTGCCAGCAGCTTGCCGGGACAGGGGTCGGGGGAGCAGTACTTC
TRBD1 | . | TRBJ1-2 | TRBV19 | CASREMGLGTGEVYTF | TGTGCCAGTCGGGAGATGGGTCTGGGGACAGGGGAAGTCTACACCTTC
. | . | TRBJ1-5 | TRBV6-6 | CASIDRGLGSNQPPHF | TGTGCCAGCATCGATCGGGGTTTGGGTAGCAATCAGCCCCCGCATTTT
. | . | TRBJ1-2 | TRBV11-2 | CASSLPTRDGYTF | TGTGCCAGCAGCTTACCCACTAGAGATGGCTACACCTTC
. | . | TRBJ1-2 | TRBV11-2 | CASSPDRFYGYTF | TGTGCCAGCAGCCCCGACAGGTTCTATGGCTACACCTTC
TRBD1 | . | TRBJ1-4 | TRBV5-5 | CASSLSGGEKLFF | TGTGCCAGCAGCTTGTCAGGGGGCGAAAAACTGTTTTTT
. | . | TRBJ2-1 | TRBV5-1 | CASSEGRIGNEQFF | TGCGCCAGCTCAGAGGGCCGGATTGGGAATGAGCAGTTCTTC
TRBD2 | . | TRBJ2-3 | TRBV7-2 | CASSLATSGRHNTQYF | TGTGCCAGCAGCTTAGCGACTAGCGGGAGGCATAATACGCAGTATTTT
. | . | TRBJ2-3 | TRBV7-9 | CASSLPLLGTDTQYF | TGTGCCAGCAGCTTACCACTACTCGGAACAGATACGCAGTATTTT
. | . | TRBJ1-2 | TRBV2 | CASRGGLPPYTF | TGTGCCAGCAGGGGAGGCCTACCCCCCTACACCTTC
. | . | TRBJ2-2 | TRBV7-9 | CASSFIGLEGTGELFF | TGTGCCAGCAGCTTCATCGGCCTAGAGGGTACCGGGGAGCTGTTTTTT
. | . | TRBJ1-2 | TRBV19 | CASSIWDTTNYGYTF | TGTGCCAGTAGTATCTGGGACACTACCAACTATGGCTACACCTTC
TRBD1 | . | TRBJ2-1 | TRBV23-1 | CASSQSGQGEFF | TGCGCCAGCAGTCAGTCGGGACAGGGGGAGTTCTTC
. | . | TRBJ2-7 | TRBV14 | CASSQGGRFGAPSYEQYF | TGTGCCAGCAGCCAAGGAGGGAGGTTTGGGGCCCCTTCCTACGAGCAGTACTTC
. | once | TRBJ2-5 | TRBV27 | CASSLSTNQETQYF | TGTGCCAGCAGTTTATCCACAAACCAAGAGACCCAGTACTTC
TRBD2 | . | TRBJ2-7 | TRBV4-2 | CASSQGGRAPSGYEQYF | TGTGCCAGCAGCCAAGGAGGGAGGGCCCCCTCAGGATACGAGCAGTACTTC
. | . | TRBJ2-1 | TRBV10-3 | CAISGPPGTPNNEQFF | TGTGCCATCAGTGGGCCCCCTGGGACACCTAACAATGAGCAGTTCTTC
. | . | TRBJ1-1 | TRBV23-1 | CASSQRGGAFF | TGCGCCAGCAGTCAACGCGGGGGGGCTTTCTTT
. | . | TRBJ2-5 | TRBV10-3 | CAIKVPGAETQYF | TGTGCCATCAAGGTCCCAGGGGCAGAGACCCAGTACTTC
TRBD1 | . | TRBJ1-1 | TRBV5-6 | CASSSSGQEEGVDTEAFF | TGTGCCAGCAGCTCCTCTGGACAGGAGGAGGGAGTGGACACTGAAGCTTTCTTT
. | . | TRBJ1-1 | TRBV30 | CAWSVLGGEAFF | TGTGCCTGGAGTGTACTCGGGGGGGAAGCTTTCTTT
. | many | TRBJ2-3 | TRBV7-6 | CASSLGAGSNTQYF | TGTGCCAGCAGCTTAGGGGCCGGGAGTAATACGCAGTATTTT
TRBD1 | . | TRBJ1-2 | TRBV9 | CASSEWTGHRYTF | TGTGCCAGCAGCGAGTGGACAGGTCATCGCTACACCTTC